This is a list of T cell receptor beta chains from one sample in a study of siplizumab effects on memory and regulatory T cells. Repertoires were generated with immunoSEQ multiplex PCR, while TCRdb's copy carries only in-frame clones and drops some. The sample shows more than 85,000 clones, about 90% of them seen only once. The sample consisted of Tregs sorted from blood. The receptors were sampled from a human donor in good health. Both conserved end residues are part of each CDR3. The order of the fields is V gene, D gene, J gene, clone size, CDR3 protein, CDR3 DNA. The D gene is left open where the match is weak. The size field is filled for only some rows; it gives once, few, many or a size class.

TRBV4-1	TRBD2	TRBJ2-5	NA	CASSQARVSGGPNQETQYF	TGCGCCAGCAGCCAAGCCCGGGTTAGCGGGGGGCCTAACCAAGAGACCCAGTACTTC
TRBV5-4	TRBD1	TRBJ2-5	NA	CASSSPGGETQYF	TGTGCCAGCAGCTCTCCAGGGGGTGAGACCCAGTACTTC
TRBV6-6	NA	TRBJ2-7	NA	CASSPGDYEQYF	TGTGCCAGCAGTCCCGGAGACTACGAGCAGTACTTC
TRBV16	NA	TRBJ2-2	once	CASSPPHGCVGELFF	TGTGCCAGCAGCCCTCCTCATGGGTGCGTGGGGGAGCTGTTTTTT
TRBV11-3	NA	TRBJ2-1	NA	CASSPQAASYNEQFF	TGTGCCAGCAGCCCCCAAGCGGCCTCCTACAATGAGCAGTTCTTC
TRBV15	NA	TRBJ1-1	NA	CATSRPQSPNTEAFF	TGTGCCACCAGCAGACCGCAATCCCCGAACACTGAAGCTTTCTTT
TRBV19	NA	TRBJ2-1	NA	CASSIGGRSNEQFF	TGTGCCAGTAGTATCGGTGGCCGGAGCAATGAGCAGTTCTTC
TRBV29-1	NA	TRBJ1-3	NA	CSARSGNTIYF	TGCAGCGCTCGTAGTGGGAACACCATATATTTT
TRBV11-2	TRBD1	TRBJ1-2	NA	CASSLGQGDYGYTF	TGTGCCAGCAGCCTTGGACAGGGGGACTATGGCTACACCTTC
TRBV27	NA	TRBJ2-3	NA	CASSFRQVPTDTQYF	TGTGCCAGCAGTTTTAGACAGGTGCCCACAGATACGCAGTATTTT
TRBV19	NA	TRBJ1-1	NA	CASTSRMNTEAFF	TGTGCCAGTACTTCACGAATGAACACTGAAGCTTTCTTT
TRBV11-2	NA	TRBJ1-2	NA	CASSYKGDYGYTF	TGTGCCAGCAGCTACAAGGGTGACTATGGCTACACCTTC
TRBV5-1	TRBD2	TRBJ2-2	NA	CASSLDGTSGRRTGELFF	TGCGCCAGCAGCTTGGATGGGACTAGCGGTCGTAGGACCGGGGAGCTGTTTTTT
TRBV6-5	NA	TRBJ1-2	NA	CALRGAGGGYTF	TGTGCGTTACGAGGGGCCGGGGGCGGCTACACCTTC
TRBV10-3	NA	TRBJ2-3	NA	CAISESFSNGGTDTQYF	TGTGCCATCAGTGAGTCGTTTTCGAATGGCGGCACAGATACGCAGTATTTT
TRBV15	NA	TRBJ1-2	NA	CATSSGQNYGYTF	TGTGCCACCAGCAGTGGACAGAACTATGGCTACACCTTC
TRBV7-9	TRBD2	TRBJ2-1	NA	CASSLRRAGVIYNEQFF	TGTGCCAGCAGCTTAAGGAGGGCGGGAGTCATCTACAATGAGCAGTTCTTC
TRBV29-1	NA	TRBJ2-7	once	CSVGSGGRYEQYF	TGCAGCGTTGGGTCCGGGGGCCGGTACGAGCAGTACTTC
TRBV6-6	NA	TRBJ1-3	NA	CASSPLVLGGNTIYF	TGTGCCAGCAGCCCTCTGGTCCTCGGGGGAAACACCATATATTTT
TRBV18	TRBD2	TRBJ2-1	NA	CASSPRLAGGSNEQFF	TGTGCCAGCTCACCACGTCTAGCGGGGGGGTCCAATGAGCAGTTCTTC
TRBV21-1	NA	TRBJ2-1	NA	CASSKGGTFTKEQFF	TGTGCCAGCAGCAAGGGGGGGACGTTTACAAAAGAGCAGTTCTTC
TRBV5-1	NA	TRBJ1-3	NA	CASSLSVSGNTIYF	TGCGCCAGCAGCTTAAGTGTGTCTGGAAACACCATATATTTT
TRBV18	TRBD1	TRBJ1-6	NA	CASSPRQGPSNSPLHF	TGTGCCAGCTCCCCAAGACAGGGTCCCTCTAATTCACCCCTCCACTTT
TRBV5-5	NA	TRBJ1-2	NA	CASSLAPAIFGYTF	TGTGCCAGCAGCTTGGCGCCTGCAATATTTGGCTACACCTTC
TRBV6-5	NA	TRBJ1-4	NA	CASTSVGGGEKLFF	TGTGCCAGCACGTCGGTCGGGGGGGGTGAAAAACTGTTTTTT
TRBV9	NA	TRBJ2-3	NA	CASSVGLSTDTQYF	TGTGCCAGCAGCGTAGGGCTTAGCACAGATACGCAGTATTTT
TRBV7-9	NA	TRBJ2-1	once	CASSLAIGRAEQFF	TGTGCCAGCAGCTTAGCGATTGGCCGGGCTGAGCAGTTCTTC
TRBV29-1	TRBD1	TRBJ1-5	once	CSVKGGQGDQPQHF	TGCAGCGTTAAAGGGGGACAGGGTGATCAGCCCCAGCATTTT
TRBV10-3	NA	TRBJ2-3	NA	CAISDSRTDTQYF	TGTGCCATCAGTGACAGCCGCACAGATACGCAGTATTTT
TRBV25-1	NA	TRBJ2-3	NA	CASSGGGGQTQYF	TGTGCCAGCAGTGGGGGAGGGGGGCAAACGCAGTATTTT
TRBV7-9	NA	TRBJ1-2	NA	CASSLNPNYGYTF	TGTGCCAGCAGCTTAAATCCGAACTATGGCTACACCTTC
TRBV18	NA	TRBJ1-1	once	CASSPSALVVQGSTEAFF	TGTGCCAGCTCCCCTAGCGCCCTTGTCGTACAGGGTAGCACTGAAGCTTTCTTT
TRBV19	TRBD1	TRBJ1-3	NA	CASSIYQGEHGNTIYF	TGTGCCAGTAGTATATATCAGGGGGAACATGGAAACACCATATATTTT
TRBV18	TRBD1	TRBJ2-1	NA	CAGSPTGTGGGEQFF	TGTGCCGGCTCACCCACCGGGACAGGGGGCGGAGAGCAGTTCTTC
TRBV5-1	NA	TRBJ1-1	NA	CASSLGGATEAFF	TGCGCCAGCAGCTTGGGAGGGGCCACTGAAGCTTTCTTT
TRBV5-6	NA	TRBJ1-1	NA	CASSLLVGVSEAFF	TGTGCCAGCAGCTTACTGGTGGGAGTCTCTGAAGCTTTCTTT
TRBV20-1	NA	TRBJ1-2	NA	CSVISNYGYTF	TGCAGTGTCATCTCTAACTATGGCTACACCTTC
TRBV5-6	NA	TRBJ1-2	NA	CASSLGLNVYGYTF	TGTGCCAGCAGCTTGGGGCTCAACGTCTATGGCTACACCTTC
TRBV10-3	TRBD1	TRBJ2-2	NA	CAISRDSSNTGELFF	TGTGCCATCAGCCGGGACAGTTCGAACACCGGGGAGCTGTTTTTT
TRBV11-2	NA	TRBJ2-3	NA	CASSTTGSEWSPDTQYF	TGTGCCAGCAGCACGACGGGTTCGGAATGGAGCCCAGATACGCAGTATTTT
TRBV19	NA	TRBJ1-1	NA	CASQGWNTEAFF	TGTGCCAGTCAAGGGTGGAACACTGAAGCTTTCTTT
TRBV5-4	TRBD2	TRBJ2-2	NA	CASSRGLESTGELFF	TGTGCCAGCAGCCGTGGACTAGAGAGCACCGGGGAGCTGTTTTTT
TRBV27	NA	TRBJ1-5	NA	CASSLSIYSNQPQHF	TGTGCCAGCAGTTTATCGATATATAGCAATCAGCCCCAGCATTTT
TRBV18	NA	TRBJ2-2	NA	CASSTRQPNTGELFF	TGTGCCAGCTCAACTAGACAGCCGAACACCGGGGAGCTGTTTTTT
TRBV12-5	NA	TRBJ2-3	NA	CASARYKGQTDTQYF	TGTGCTAGTGCCCGGTACAAGGGGCAGACAGATACGCAGTATTTT
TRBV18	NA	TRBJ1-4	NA	CASSPPRGGPVEKLFF	TGTGCCAGCTCACCGCCCCGAGGGGGGCCTGTAGAAAAACTGTTTTTT
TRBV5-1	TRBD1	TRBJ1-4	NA	CASSWGTGFNEKLFF	TGCGCCAGCAGCTGGGGGACAGGGTTTAATGAAAAACTGTTTTTT
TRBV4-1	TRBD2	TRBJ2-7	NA	CASSPAPSGSASYEQYF	TGCGCCAGCAGCCCCGCCCCCAGCGGGAGTGCCTCCTACGAGCAGTACTTC
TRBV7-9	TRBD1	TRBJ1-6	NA	CASSVDRVNSPLHF	TGTGCCAGCAGCGTAGACAGGGTCAATTCACCCCTCCACTTT
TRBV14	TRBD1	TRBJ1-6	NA	CASSPETGWMGSSYNSPLHF	TGTGCCAGCAGCCCCGAGACAGGGTGGATGGGGAGCTCCTATAATTCACCCCTCCACTTT
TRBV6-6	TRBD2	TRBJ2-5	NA	CATQRGAEFQETQYF	TGTGCCACACAGCGGGGGGCAGAATTCCAAGAGACCCAGTACTTC